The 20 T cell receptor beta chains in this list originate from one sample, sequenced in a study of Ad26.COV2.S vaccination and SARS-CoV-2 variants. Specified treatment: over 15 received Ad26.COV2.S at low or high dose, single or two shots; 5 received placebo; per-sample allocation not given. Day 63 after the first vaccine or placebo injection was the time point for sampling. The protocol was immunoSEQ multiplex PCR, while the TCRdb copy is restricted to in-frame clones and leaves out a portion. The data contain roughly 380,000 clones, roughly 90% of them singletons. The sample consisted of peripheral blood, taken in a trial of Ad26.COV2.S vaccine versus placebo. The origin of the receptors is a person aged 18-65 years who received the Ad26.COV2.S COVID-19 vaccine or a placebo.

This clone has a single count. The CDR3: CASSLAGASGEQYF. In DNA, the CDR3 is TGTGCCAGCAGCTTAGCAGGGGCATCGGGAGAGCAGTACTTC. This chain connects TRBV7-3 to TRBJ2-7, with D maybe TRBD1 (6 bases). Germline V lookup: CDR1 SGHTA, CDR2 FQGTGA. The CDR3 is 14 amino acids. Trimming shortened V by 2 bases and J by 7 bases, and 15 bases separated the two germline ends.

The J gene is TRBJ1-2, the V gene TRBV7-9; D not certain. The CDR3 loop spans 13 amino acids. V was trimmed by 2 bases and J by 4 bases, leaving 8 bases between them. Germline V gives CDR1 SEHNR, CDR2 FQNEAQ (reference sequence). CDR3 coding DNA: TGTGCCAGCAGCTTACCCACCTTCTATGGCTACACCTTC. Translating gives CASSLPTFYGYTF.

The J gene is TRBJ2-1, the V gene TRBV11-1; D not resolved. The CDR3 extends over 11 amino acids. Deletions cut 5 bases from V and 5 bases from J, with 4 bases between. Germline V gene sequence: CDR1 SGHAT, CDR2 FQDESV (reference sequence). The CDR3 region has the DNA TGTGCCAGCAGCCCCCACAATGAGCAGTTCTTC. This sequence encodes CASSPHNEQFF.

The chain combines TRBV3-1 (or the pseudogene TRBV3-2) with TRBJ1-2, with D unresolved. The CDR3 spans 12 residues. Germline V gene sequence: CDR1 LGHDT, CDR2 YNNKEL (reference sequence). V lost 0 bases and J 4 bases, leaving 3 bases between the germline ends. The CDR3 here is CASSQDTYGYTF. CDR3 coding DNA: TGTGCCAGCAGCCAAGATACCTATGGCTACACCTTC.

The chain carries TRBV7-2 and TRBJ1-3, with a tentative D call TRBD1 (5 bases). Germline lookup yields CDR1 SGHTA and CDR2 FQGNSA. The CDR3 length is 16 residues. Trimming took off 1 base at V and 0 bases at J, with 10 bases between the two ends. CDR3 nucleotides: TGTGCCAGCAGCTTAGTTACAGGACCCTCTGGAAACACCATATATTTT. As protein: CASSLVTGPSGNTIYF.

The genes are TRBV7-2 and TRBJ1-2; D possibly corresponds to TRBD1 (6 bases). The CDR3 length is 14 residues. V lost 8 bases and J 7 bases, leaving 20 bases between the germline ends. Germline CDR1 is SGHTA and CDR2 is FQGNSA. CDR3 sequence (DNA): TGTGCCAGCGACGAACGTAGCAGGGGAAGTGGCTACACCTTC. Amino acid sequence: CASDERSRGSGYTF.

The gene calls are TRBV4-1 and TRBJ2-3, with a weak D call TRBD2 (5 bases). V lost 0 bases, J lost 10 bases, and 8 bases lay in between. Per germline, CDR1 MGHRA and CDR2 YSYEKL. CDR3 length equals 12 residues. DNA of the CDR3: TGCGCCAGCAGCCAAGATATGGGAGCGCAGTATTTT. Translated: CASSQDMGAQYF.

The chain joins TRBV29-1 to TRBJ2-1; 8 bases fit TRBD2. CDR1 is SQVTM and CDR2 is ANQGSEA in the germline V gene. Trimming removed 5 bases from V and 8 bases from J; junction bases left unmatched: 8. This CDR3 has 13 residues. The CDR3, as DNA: TGCAGCGTTCCACGGGGGGGCCACGATGAGCAGTTCTTC. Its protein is CSVPRGGHDEQFF.

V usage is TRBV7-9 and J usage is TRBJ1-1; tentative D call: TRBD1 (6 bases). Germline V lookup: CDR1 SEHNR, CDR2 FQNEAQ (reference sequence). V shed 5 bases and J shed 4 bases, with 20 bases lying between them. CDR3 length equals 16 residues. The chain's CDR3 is CASSPATGARLTEAFF. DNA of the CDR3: TGTGCCAGCAGCCCAGCGACGGGGGCGCGACTCACTGAAGCTTTCTTT.

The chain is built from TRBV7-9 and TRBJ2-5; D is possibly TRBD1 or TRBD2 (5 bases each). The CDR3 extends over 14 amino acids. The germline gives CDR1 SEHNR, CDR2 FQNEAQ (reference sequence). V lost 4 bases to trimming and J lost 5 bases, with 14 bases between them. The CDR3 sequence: CASSSGTFAETQYF. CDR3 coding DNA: TGTGCCAGCAGCTCGGGGACCTTTGCGGAGACCCAGTACTTC.

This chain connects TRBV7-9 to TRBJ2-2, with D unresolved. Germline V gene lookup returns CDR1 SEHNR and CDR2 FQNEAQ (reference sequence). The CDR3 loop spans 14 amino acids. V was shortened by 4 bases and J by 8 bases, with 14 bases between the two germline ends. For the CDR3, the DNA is TGTGCCAGCAGCTCCTTTAGAGGCAGAGGGGAGCTGTTTTTT. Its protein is CASSSFRGRGELFF.

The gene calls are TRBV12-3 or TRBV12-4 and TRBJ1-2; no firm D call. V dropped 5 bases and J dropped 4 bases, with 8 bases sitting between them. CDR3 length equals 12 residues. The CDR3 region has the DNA TGTGCCAGCAGTATAAAATCCTATGGCTACACCTTC. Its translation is CASSIKSYGYTF.

The CDR3 bases are TGTGCCAGTAGGCGGACAGGGCGCGACGAGCAGTACTTC. Protein: CASRRTGRDEQYF. The rearrangement joins TRBV19 to TRBJ2-7; TRBD1 matches 8 bases. CDR1 LNHDA and CDR2 SQIVND come from the germline V gene (reference sequence). V shed 6 bases, J shed 5 bases, and the junction held 6 bases outside the gene matches. The CDR3 has 13 amino acids.

DNA of the CDR3: TGTGCCACCAGTGCCGGGACAGGGGCGGGGTACGAGCAGTACTTC. As protein: CATSAGTGAGYEQYF. The V call is TRBV24-1, the J call TRBJ2-7, with 10 bases fitting TRBD1. The CDR3 has 15 amino acids. Germline-derived CDR1 and CDR2 are KGHDR and SFDVKD. V lost 5 bases and J lost 4; bases outside the gene matches: 7.

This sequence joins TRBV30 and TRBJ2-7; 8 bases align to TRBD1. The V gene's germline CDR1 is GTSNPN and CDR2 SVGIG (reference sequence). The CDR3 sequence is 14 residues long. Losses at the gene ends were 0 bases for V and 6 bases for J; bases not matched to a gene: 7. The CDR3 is CAWSVDRDVGEQYF. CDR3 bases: TGTGCCTGGAGTGTGGACAGGGATGTAGGCGAGCAGTACTTC.

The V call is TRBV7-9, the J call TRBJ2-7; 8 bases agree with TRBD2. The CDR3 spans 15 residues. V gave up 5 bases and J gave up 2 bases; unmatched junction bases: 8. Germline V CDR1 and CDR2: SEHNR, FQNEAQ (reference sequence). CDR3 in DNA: TGTGCCAGCAGCCCGGCCGGGGGGGTTACCTACGAGCAGTACTTC. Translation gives CASSPAGGVTYEQYF.

DNA for the CDR3: TGTGCCAGCAGCCAACTACAGGGGGTCTCGGGAGGTCATAATTCACCCCTCCACTTT. This encodes CASSQLQGVSGGHNSPLHF. The rearrangement joins TRBV3-1 (or the pseudogene TRBV3-2) to TRBJ1-6; 8 nucleotides align to TRBD1. Germline values: CDR1 LGHDT, CDR2 YNNKEL (reference sequence). The J segment lost 5 bases and the V segment lost 2 bases, leaving 14 bases of the junction unmatched. CDR3 length: 19 residues.

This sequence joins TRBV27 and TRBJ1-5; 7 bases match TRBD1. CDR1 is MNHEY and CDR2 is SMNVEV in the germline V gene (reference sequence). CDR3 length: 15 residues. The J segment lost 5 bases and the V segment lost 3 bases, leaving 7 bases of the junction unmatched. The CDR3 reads CASSLGGGVDQPQHF. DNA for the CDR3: TGTGCCAGCAGTTTGGGAGGGGGCGTCGATCAGCCCCAGCATTTT.

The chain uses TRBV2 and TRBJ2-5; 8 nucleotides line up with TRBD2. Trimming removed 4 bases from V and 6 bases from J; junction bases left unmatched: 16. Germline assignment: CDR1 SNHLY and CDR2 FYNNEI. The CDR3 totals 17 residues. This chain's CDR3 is CASSARTPGGGHKTQYF. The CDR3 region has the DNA TGTGCCAGCAGTGCCCGTACCCCCGGGGGGGGCCACAAGACCCAGTACTTC.

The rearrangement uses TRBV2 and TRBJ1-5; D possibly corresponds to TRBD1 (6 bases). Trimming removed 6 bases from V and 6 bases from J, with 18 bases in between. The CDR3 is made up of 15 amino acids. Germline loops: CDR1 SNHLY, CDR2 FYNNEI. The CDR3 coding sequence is TGTGCCAGCAGCCCGCAGGGGTTGAGTCGTCAGCCCCAGCATTTT. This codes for CASSPQGLSRQPQHF.